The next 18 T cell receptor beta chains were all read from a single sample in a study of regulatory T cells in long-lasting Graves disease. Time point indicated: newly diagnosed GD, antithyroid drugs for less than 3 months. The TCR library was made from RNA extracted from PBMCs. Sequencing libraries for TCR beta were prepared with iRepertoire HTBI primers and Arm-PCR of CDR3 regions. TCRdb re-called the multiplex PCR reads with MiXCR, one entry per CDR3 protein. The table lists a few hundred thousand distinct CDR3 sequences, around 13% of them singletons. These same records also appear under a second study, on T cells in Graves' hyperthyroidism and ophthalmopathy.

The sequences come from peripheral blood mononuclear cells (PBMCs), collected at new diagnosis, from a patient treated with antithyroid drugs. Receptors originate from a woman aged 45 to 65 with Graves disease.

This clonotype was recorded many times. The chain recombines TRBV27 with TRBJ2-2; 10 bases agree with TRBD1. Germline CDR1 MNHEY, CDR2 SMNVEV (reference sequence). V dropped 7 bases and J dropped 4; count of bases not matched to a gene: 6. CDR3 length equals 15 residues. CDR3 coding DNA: TGTGCCAGCAAACCGGGACAGGGGACCACCGGGGAGCTGTTTTTT. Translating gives CASKPGQGTTGELFF.

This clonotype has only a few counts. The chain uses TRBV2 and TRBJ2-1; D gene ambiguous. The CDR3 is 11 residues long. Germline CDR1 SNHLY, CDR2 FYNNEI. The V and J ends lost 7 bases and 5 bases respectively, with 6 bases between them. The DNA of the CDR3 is TGTGCCAGCACCCACAACAATGAGCAGTTCTTC. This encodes CASTHNNEQFF.

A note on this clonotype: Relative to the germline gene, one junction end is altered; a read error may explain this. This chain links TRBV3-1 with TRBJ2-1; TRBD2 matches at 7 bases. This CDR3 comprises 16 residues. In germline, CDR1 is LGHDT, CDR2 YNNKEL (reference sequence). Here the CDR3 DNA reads TGTGCCGGCAGCCAAGTAACCGGGACTACTTACAATGAGCAGTTCTTC. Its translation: CAGSQVTGTTYNEQFF.

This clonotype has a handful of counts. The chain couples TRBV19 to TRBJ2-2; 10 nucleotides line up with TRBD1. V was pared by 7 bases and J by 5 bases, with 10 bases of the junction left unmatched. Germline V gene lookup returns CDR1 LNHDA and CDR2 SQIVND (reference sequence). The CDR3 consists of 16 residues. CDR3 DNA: TGTGCCAGTATTACTGGGGACAGGGGAAGAACCGGGGAGCTGTTTTTT. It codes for CASITGDRGRTGELFF.

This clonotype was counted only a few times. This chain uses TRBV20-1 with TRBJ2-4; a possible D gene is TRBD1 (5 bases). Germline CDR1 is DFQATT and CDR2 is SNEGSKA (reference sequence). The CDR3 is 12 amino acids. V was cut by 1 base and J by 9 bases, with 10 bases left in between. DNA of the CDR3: TGCAGTGCTAGAGTGGGGCTGGGCATTCAGTACTTC. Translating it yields CSARVGLGIQYF.

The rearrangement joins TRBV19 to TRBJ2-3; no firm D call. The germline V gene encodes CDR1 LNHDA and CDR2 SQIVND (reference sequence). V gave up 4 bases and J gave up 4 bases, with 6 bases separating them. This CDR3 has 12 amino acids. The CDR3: CASSTSPDTQYF. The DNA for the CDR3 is TGTGCCAGTAGTACCAGTCCAGATACGCAGTATTTT.

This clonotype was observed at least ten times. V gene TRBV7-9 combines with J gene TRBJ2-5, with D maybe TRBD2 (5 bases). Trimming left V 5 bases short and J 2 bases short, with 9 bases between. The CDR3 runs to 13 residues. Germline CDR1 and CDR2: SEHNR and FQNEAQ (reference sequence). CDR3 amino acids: CASSRREQETQYF. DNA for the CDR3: TGTGCCAGCAGCCGCCGGGAACAAGAGACCCAGTACTTC.

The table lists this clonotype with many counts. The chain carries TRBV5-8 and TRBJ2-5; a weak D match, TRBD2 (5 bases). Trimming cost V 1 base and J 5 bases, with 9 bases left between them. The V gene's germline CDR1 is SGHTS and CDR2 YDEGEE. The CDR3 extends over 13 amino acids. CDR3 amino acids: CASSLTSFETQYF. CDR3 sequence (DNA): TGTGCCAGCAGCTTGACTAGTTTTGAGACCCAGTACTTC.

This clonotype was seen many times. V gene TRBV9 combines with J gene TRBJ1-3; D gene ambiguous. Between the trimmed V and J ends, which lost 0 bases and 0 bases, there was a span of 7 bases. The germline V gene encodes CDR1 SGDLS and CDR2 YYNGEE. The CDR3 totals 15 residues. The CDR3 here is CASSVGIHSGNTIYF. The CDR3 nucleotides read TGTGCCAGCAGCGTAGGAATTCACTCTGGAAACACCATATATTTT.

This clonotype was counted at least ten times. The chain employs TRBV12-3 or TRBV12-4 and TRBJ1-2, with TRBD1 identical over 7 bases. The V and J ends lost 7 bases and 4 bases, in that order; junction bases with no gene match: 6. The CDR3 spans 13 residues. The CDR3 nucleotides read TGTGCCAGCACCCTAGGGGGCGGCTATGGCTACACCTTC. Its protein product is CASTLGGGYGYTF.

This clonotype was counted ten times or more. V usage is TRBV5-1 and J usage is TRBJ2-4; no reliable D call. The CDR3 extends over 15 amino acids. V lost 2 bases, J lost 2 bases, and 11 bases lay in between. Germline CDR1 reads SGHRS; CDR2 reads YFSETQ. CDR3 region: CASSFTMFSKNIQYF. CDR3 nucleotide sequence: TGCGCCAGCAGCTTCACTATGTTCTCCAAAAACATTCAGTACTTC.

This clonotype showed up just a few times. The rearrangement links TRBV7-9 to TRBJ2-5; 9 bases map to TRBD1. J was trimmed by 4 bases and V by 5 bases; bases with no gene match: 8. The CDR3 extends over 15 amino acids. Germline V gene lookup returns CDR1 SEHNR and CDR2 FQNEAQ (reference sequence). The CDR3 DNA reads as TGTGCCAGCAGCCCGGGACAGGGAAGAGGAGAGACCCAGTACTTC. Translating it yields CASSPGQGRGETQYF.

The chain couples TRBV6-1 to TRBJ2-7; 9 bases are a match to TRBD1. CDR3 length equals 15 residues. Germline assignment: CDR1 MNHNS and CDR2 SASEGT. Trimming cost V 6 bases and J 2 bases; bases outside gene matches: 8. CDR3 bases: TGTGCCAGCAGGCCGACCGGGACAGGGCCCTACGAGCAGTACTTC. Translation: CASRPTGTGPYEQYF.

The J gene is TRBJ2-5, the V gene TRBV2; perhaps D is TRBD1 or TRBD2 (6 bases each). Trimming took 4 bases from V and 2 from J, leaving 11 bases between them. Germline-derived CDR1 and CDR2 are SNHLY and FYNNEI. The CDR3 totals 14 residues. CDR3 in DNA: TGTGCCAGCAGTGGGGGGGCCATACAAGAGACCCAGTACTTC. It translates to CASSGGAIQETQYF.

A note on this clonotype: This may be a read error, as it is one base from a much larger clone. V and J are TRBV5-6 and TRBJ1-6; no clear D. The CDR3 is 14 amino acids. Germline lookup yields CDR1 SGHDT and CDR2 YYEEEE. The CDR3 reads CASSLSPTDSPLDF. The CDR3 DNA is TGTGCCAGCAGCCTATCCCCTACTGATTCACCCCTCGACTTT. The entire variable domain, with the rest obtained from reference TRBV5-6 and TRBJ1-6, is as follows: DAGVTQSPTHLIKTRGQQVTLRCSPKSGHDTVSWYQQALGQGPQFIFQYYEEEERQRGNFPDRFSGHQFPNYSSELNVNALLLGDSALYLCASSLSPTDSPLDFGNGTRLTVT.

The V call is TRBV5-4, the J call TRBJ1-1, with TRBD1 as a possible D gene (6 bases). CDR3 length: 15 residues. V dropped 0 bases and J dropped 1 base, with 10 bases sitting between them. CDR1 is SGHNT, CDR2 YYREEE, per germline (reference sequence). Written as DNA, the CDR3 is TGTGCCAGCAGCTTGGTCCCAGGGGCGAACACTGAAGCTTTCTTT. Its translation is CASSLVPGANTEAFF.

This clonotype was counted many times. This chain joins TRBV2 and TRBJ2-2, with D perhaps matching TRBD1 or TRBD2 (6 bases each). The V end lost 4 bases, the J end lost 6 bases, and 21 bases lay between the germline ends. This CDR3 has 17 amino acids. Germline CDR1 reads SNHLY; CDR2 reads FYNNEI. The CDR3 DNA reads TGTGCCAGCAGTGGCGGTGGGGGGCGACAGTTTCCCGGGGAGCTGTTTTTT. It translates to CASSGGGGRQFPGELFF.

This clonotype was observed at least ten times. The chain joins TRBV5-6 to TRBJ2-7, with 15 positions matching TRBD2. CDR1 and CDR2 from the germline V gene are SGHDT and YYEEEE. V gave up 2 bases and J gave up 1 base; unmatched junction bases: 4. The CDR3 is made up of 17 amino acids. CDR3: CASSFGTSGRWSYEQYF. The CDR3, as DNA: TGTGCCAGCAGCTTCGGGACTAGCGGGAGGTGGTCCTACGAGCAGTACTTC.